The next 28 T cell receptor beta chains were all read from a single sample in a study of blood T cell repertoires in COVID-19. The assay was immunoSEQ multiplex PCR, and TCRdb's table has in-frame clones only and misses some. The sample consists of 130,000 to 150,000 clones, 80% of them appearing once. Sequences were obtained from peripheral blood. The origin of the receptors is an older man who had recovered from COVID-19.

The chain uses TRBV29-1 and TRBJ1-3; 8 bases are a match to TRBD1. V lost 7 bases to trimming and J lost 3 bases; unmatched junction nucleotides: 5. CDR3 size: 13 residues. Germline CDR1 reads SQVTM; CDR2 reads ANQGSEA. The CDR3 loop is CSASGGFGNTIYF. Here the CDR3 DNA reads TGCAGCGCCTCAGGGGGCTTTGGAAACACCATATATTTT.

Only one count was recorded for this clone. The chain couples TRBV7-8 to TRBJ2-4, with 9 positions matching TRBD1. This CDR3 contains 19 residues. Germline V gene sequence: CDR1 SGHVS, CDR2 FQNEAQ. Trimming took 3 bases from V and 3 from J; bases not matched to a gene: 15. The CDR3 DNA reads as TGTGCCAGCAGCTTTTTAGGGACAGGGCCCTTCTTAGGCAAAAACATTCAGTACTTC. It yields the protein CASSFLGTGPFLGKNIQYF.

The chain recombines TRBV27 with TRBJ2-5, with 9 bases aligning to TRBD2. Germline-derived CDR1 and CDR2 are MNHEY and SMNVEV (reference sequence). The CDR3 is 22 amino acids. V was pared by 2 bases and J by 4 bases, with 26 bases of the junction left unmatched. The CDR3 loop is CASSLHLAGGEGAGELRETQYF. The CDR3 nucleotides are TGTGCCAGCAGTTTACACCTCGCGGGGGGGGAAGGAGCGGGAGAATTGCGAGAGACCCAGTACTTC.

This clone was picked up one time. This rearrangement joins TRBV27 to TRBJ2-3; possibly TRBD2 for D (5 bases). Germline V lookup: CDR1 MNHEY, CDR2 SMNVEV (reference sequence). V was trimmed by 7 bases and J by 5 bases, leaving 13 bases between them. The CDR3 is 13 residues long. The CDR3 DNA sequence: TGTGCCAGCACGGACCGAGGGCTAGATACGCAGTATTTT. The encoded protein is CASTDRGLDTQYF.

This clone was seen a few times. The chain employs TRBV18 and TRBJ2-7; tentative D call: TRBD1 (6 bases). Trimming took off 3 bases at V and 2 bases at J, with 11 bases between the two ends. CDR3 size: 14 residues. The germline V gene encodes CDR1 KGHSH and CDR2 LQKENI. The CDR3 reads CASSPGQPTYEQYF. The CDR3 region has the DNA TGTGCCAGCTCACCCGGACAGCCAACCTACGAGCAGTACTTC.

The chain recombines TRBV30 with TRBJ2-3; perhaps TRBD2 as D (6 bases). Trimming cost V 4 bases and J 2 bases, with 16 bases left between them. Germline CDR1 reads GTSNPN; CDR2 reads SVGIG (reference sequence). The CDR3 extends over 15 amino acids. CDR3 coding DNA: TGTGCCTGGAAACCCCTCATGGGACTCACAGATACGCAGTATTTT. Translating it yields CAWKPLMGLTDTQYF.

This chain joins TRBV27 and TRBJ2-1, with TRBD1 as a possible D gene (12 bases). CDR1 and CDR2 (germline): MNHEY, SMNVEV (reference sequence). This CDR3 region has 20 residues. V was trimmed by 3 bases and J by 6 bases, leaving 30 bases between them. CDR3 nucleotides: TGTGCCAGCAGTTTGGGACAGGGGGCCGCAACTAGCGGGGGACTCAATGAGCAGTTCTTC. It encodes CASSLGQGAATSGGLNEQFF.

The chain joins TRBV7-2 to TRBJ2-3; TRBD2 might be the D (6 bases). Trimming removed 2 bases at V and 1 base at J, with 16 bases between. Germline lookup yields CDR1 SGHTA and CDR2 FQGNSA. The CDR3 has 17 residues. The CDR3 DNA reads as TGTGCCAGCAGCTTATTTGGGGTGGCTAGCGGCACAGATACGCAGTATTTT. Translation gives CASSLFGVASGTDTQYF.

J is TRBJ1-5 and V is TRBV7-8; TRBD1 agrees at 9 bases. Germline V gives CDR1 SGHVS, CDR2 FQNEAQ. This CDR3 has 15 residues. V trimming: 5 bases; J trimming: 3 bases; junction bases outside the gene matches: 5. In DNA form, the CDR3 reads TGTGCCAGCAGCCCCGGGACAGGGAACAATCAGCCCCAGCATTTT. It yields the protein CASSPGTGNNQPQHF.

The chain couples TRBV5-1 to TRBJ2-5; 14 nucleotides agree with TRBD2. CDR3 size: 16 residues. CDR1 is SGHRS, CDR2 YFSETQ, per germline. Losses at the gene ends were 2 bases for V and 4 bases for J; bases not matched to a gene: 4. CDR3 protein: CASSFGLAGGRETQYF. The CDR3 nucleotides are TGCGCCAGCAGCTTCGGACTAGCGGGAGGAAGAGAGACCCAGTACTTC.

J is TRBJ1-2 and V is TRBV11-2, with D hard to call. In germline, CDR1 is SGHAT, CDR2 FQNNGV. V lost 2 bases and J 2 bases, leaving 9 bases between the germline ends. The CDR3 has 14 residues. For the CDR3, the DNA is TGTGCCAGCAGCTTAACTCGACAAAACTATGGCTACACCTTC. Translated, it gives CASSLTRQNYGYTF.

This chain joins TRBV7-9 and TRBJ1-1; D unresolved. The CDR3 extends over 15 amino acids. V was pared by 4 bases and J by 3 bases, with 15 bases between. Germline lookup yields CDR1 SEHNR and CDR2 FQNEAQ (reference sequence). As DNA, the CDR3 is TGTGCCAGCAGCTCCGTCCCGCGTGTCGACACTGAAGCTTTCTTT. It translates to CASSSVPRVDTEAFF.

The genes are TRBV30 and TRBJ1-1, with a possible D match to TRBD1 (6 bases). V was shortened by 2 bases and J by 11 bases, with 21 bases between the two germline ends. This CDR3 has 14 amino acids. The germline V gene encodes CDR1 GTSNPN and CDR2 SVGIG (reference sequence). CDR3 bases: TGTGCCTGGAGTCCTTGGACAGAGATGGGATCGGCTTTCTTT. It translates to CAWSPWTEMGSAFF.

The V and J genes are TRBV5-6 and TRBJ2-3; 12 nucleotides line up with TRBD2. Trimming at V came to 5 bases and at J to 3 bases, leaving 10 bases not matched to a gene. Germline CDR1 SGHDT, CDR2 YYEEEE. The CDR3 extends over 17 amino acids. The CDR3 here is CASRSLAGGPRTDTQYF. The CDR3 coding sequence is TGTGCCAGCAGATCCCTAGCGGGAGGGCCGAGGACAGATACGCAGTATTTT.

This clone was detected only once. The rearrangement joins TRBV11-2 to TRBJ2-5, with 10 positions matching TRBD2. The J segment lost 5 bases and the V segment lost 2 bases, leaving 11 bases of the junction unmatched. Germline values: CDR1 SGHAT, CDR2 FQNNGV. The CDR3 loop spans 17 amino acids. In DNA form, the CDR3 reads TGTGCCAGCAGCTTATTGGGGCTAGCGGGAGCTGGGGAGACCCAGTACTTC. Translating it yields CASSLLGLAGAGETQYF.

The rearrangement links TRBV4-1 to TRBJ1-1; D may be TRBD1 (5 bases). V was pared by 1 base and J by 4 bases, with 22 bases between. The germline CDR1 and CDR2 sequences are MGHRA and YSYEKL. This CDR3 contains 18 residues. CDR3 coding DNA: TGCGCCAGCAGCCAAGGGTTTGGGTTAAATCGGGGGGGCACTGAAGCTTTCTTT. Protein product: CASSQGFGLNRGGTEAFF.

The CDR3 region has the DNA TGTGCCAGCAGCTTGACAGGGGGTAATTCACCCCTCCACTTT. Translation: CASSLTGGNSPLHF. V is TRBV5-4 and J is TRBJ1-6, with TRBD1 matching 8 bases. Germline CDR1 and CDR2: SGHNT and YYREEE (reference sequence). The CDR3 is made up of 14 amino acids. V gave up 1 base and J gave up 6 bases; unmatched junction bases: 0.

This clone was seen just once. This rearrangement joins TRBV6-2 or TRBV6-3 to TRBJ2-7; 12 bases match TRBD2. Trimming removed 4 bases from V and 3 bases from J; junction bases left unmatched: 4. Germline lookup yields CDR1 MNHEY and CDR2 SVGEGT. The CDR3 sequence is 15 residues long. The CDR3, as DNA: TGTGCCAGCAGTTCCCGGACTAGCGGGAACTACGAGCAGTACTTC. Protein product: CASSSRTSGNYEQYF.

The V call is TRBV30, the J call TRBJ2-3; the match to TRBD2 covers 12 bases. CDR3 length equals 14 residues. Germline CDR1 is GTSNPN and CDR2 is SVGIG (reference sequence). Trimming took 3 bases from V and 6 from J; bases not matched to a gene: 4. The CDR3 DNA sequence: TGTGCCTGGAGCCGACTAGCGGGAGCTGATACGCAGTATTTT. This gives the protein CAWSRLAGADTQYF.

CDR3 DNA: TGTGCCAGCAGTCTCAGGGGCAGCAATCAGCCCCAGCATTTT. This sequence encodes CASSLRGSNQPQHF. The gene calls are TRBV27 and TRBJ1-5, with a tentative D call TRBD1 (6 bases). The V end lost 5 bases, the J end lost 1 base, and 9 bases lay between the germline ends. Germline CDR1 and CDR2: MNHEY and SMNVEV (reference sequence). This CDR3 comprises 14 residues.

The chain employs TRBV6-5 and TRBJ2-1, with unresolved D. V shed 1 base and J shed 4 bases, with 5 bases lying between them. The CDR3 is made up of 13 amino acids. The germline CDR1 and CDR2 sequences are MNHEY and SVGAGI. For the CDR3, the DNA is TGTGCCAGCAGTTACTACGGTTACAATGAGCAGTTCTTC. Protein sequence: CASSYYGYNEQFF.

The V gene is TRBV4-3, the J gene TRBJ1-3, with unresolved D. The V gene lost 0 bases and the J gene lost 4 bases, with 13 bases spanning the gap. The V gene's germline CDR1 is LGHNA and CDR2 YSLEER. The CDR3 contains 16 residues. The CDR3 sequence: CASSQDPTTLGNTIYF. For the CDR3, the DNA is TGCGCCAGCAGCCAAGACCCGACTACCCTGGGAAACACCATATATTTT.

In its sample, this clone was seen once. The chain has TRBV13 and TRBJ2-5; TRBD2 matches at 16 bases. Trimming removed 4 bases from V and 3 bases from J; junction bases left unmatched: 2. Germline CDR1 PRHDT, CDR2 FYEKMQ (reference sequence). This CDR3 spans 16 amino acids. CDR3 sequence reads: CASSSGTSGREETQYF. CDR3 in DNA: TGTGCCAGCAGCTCTGGGACTAGCGGGAGGGAAGAGACCCAGTACTTC.

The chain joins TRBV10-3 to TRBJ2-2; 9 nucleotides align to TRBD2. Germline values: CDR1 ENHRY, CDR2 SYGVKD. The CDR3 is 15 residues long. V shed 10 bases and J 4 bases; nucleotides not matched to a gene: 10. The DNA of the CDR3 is TGTGCCACCCGCGTGCGGGAGGGGATCACCGGGGAGCTGTTTTTT. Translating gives CATRVREGITGELFF.

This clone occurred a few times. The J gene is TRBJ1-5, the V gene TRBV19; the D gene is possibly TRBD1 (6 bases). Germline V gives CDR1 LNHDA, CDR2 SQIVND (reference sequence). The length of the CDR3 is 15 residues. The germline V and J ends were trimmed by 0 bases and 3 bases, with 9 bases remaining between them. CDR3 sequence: CASSIEGQLNQPQHF. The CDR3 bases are TGTGCCAGTAGTATAGAAGGACAGCTCAATCAGCCCCAGCATTTT.

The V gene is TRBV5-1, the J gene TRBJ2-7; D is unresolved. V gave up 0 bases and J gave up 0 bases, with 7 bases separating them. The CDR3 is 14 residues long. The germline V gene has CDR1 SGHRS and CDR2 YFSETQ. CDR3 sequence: CASSLDSSSYEQYF. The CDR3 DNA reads TGCGCCAGCAGCTTGGACAGCAGCTCCTACGAGCAGTACTTC.

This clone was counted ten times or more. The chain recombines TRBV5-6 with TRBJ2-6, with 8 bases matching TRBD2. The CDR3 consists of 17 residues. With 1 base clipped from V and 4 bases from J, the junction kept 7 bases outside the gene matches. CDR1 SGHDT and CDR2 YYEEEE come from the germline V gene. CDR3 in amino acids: CASSLFAGGPGANVLTF. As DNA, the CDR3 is TGTGCCAGCAGCTTGTTTGCGGGGGGACCCGGGGCCAACGTCCTGACTTTC.

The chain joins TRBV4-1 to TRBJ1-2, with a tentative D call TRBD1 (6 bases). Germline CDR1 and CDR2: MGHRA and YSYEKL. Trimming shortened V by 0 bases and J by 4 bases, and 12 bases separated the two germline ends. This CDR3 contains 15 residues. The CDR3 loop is CASSQESRGGYGYTF. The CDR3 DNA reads TGCGCCAGCAGCCAAGAGTCGAGGGGGGGCTATGGCTACACCTTC.